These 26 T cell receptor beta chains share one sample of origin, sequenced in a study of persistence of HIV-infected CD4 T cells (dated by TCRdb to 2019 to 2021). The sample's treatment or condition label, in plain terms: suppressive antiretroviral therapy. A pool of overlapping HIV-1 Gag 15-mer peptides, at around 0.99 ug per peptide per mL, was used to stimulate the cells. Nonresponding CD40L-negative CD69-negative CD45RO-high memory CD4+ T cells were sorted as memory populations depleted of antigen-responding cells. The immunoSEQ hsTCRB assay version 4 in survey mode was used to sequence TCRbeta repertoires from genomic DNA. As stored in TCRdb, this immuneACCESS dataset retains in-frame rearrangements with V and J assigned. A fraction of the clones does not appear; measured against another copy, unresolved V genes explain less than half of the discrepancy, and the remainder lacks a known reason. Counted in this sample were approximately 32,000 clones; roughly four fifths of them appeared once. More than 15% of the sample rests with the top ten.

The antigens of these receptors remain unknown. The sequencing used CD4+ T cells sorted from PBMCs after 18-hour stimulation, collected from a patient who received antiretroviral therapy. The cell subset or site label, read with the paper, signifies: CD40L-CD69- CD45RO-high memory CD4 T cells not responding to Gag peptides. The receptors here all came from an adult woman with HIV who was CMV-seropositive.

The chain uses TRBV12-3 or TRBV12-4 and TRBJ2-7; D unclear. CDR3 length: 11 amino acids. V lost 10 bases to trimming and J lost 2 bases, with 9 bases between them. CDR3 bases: TGTGCCACCACAAACGCCTACGAGCAGTACTTC. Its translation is CATTNAYEQYF.

The CDR3, as DNA: TGTGCCAGCTCACTCGGACAGGGGCCCTGGGTGGGTGAAGCTTTCTTT. It encodes CASSLGQGPWVGEAFF. The rearrangement uses TRBV18 and TRBJ1-1; 9 bases map to TRBD1. CDR1 and CDR2 (germline): KGHSH, LQKENI. This CDR3 contains 16 residues. Trimming cost V 4 bases and J 7 bases; bases outside gene matches: 13.

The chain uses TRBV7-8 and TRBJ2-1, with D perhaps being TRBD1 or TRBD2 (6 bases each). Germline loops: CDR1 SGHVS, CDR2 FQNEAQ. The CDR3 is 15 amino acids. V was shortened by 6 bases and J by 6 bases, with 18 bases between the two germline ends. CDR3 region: CASSPGGGMFNEQFF. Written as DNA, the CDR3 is TGTGCCAGCAGTCCTGGAGGGGGAATGTTCAATGAGCAGTTCTTC.

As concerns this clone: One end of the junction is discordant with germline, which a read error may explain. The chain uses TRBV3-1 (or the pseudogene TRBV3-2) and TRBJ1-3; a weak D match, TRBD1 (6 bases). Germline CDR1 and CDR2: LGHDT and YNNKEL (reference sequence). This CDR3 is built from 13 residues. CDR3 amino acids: CASSQGRGRTVDF. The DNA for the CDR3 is TGTGCCAGCAGCCAAGGCAGGGGACGGACGGTAGATTTT.

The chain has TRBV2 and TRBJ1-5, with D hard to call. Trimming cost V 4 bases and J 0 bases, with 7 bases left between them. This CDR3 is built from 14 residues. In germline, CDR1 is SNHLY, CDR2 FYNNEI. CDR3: CASSVRDSNQPQHF. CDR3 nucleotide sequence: TGTGCCAGCAGTGTTAGGGATAGCAATCAGCCCCAGCATTTT.

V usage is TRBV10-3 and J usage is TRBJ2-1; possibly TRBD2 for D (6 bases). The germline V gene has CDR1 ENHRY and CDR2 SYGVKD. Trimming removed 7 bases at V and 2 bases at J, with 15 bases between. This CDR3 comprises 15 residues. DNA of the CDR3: TGTGCCATCAAAGGAGGGCGGGGAACCTACAATGAGCAGTTCTTC. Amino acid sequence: CAIKGGRGTYNEQFF.

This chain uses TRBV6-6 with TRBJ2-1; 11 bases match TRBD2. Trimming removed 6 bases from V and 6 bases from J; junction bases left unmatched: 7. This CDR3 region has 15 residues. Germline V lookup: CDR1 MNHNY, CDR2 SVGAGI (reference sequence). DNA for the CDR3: TGTGCCAGCAGCGAAAGACTAGCGGGGTTCAATGAGCAGTTCTTC. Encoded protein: CASSERLAGFNEQFF.

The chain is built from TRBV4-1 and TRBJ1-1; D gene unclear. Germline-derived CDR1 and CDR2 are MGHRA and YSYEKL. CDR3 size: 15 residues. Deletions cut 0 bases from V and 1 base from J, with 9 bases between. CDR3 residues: CASSQDFPRNTEAFF. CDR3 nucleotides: TGCGCCAGCAGCCAAGATTTTCCAAGGAACACTGAAGCTTTCTTT.

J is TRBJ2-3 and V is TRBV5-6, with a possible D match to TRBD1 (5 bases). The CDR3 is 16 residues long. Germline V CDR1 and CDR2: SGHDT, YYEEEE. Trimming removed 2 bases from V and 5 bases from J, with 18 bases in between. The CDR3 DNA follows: TGTGCCAGCAGCTTCACACAAGGGGCGCGTAGAGATACGCAGTATTTT. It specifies CASSFTQGARRDTQYF.

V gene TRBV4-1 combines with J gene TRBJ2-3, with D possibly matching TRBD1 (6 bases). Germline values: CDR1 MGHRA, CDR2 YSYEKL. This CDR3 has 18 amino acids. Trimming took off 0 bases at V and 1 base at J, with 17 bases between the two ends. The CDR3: CASSQDFPARGRTDTQYF. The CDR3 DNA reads TGCGCCAGCAGCCAAGATTTCCCCGCCAGGGGACGCACAGATACGCAGTATTTT.

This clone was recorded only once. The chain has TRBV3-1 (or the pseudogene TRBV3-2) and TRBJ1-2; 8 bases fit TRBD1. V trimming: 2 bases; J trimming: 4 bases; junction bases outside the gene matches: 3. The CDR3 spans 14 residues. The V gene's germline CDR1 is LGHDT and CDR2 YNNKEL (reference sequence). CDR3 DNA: TGTGCCAGCAGCCAACAGGGGGCGGGCTATGGCTACACCTTC. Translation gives CASSQQGAGYGYTF.

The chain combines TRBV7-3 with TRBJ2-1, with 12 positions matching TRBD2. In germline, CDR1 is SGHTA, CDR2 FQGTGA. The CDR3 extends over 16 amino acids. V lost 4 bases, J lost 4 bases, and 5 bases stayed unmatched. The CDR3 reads CASSSWTSGTYNEQFF. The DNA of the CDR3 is TGTGCCAGCAGCTCCTGGACTAGCGGGACTTACAATGAGCAGTTCTTC.

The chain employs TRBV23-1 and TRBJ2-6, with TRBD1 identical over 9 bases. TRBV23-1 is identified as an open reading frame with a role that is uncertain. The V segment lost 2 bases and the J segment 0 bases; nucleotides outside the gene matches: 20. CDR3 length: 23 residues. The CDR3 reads CASSQTGGRVDRGGPSGANVLTF. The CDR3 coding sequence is TGCGCCAGCAGTCAAACAGGAGGACGGGTTGACAGGGGGGGGCCCTCTGGGGCCAACGTCCTGACTTTC.

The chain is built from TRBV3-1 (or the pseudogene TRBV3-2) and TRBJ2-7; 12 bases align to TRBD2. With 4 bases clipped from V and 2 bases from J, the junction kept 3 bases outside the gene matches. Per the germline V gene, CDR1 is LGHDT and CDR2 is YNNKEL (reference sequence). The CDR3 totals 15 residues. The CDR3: CASSLGLAGTYEQYF. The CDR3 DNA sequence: TGTGCCAGCAGCCTCGGACTAGCGGGAACCTACGAGCAGTACTTC.

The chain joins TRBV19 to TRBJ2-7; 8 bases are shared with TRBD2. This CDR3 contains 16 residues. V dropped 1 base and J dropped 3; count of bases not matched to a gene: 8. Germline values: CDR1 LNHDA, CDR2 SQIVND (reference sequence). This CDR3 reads CASSIASGGEHYEQYF. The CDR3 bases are TGTGCCAGTAGTATAGCATCGGGAGGGGAACACTACGAGCAGTACTTC.

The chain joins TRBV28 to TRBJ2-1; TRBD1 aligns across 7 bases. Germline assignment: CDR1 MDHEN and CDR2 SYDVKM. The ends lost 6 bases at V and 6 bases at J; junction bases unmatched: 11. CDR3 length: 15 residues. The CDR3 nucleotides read TGTGCCAGCAGCAGGTCTCAGGGACAGCGCAATGAGCAGTTCTTC. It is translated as CASSRSQGQRNEQFF.

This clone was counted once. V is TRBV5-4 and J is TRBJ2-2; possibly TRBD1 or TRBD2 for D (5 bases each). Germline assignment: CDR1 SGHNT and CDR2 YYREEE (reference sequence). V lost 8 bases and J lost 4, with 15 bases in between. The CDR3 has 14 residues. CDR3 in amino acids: CASSYEGPTGELFF. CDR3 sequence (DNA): TGTGCCAGTTCCTATGAGGGGCCCACCGGGGAGCTGTTTTTT. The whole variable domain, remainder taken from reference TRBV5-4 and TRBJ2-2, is ETGVTQSPTHLIKTRGQQVTLRCSSQSGHNTVSWYQQALGQGPQFIFQYYREEENGRGNFPPRFSGLQFPNYSSELNVNALELDDSALYLCASSYEGPTGELFFGEGSRLTVL.

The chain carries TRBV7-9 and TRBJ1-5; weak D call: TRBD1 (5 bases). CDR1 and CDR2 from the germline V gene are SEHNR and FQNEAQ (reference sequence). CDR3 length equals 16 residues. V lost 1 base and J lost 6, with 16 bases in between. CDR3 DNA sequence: TGTGCCAGCAGCTTAGGGCGGCAGGGAGGGATTCAGCCCCAGCATTTT. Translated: CASSLGRQGGIQPQHF.

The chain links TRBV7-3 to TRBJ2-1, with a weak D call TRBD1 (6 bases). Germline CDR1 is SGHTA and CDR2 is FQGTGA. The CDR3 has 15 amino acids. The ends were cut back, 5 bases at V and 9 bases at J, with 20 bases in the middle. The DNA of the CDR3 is TGTGCCAGCAGCATAGAAGGGGGTTGGGGAAGTGAGCAGTTCTTC. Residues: CASSIEGGWGSEQFF.

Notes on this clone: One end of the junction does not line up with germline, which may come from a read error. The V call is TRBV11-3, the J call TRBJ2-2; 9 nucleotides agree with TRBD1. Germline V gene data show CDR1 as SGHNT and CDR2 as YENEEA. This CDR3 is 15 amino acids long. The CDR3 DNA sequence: TGTGCCGGCAGCCCCGCCGGGACAGGGATAGGGGAGCTGTTTTTT. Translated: CAGSPAGTGIGELFF. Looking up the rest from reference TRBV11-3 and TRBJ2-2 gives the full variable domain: EAGVVQSPRYKIIEKKQPVAFWCNPISGHNTLYWYLQNLGQGPELLIRYENEEAVDDSQLPKDRFSAERLKGVDSTLKIQPAELGDSAVYLCAGSPAGTGIGELFFGEGSRLTVL.

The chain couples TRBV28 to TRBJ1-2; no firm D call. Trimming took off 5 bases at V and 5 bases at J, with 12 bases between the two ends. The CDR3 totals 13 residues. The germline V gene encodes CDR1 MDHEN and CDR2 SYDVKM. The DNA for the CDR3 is TGTGCCAGCAGTCCTCCTTCCCAGTATGGCTACACCTTC. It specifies CASSPPSQYGYTF.

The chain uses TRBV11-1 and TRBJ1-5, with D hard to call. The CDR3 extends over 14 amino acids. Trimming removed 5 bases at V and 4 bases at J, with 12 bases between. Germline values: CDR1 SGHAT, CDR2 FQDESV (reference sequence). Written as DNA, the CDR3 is TGTGCCAGCAGCCGCACAGAGTTGAATCAGCCCCAGCATTTT. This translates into CASSRTELNQPQHF.

The CDR3 is CASSIQGTDTQYF. The CDR3 DNA reads as TGTGCCAGTAGTATCCAGGGCACAGATACGCAGTATTTT. The J gene is TRBJ2-3, the V gene TRBV19; D unclear. CDR1 LNHDA and CDR2 SQIVND come from the germline V gene (reference sequence). The length of the CDR3 is 13 residues. V was trimmed by 3 bases and J by 1 base, leaving 5 bases between them.

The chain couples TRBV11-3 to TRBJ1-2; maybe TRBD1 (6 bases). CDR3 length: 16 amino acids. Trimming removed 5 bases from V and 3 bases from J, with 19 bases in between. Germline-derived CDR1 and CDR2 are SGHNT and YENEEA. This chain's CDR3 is CASSLNLGQTDYGYTF. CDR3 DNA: TGTGCCAGCAGCCTTAACCTCGGACAGACTGACTATGGCTACACCTTC.

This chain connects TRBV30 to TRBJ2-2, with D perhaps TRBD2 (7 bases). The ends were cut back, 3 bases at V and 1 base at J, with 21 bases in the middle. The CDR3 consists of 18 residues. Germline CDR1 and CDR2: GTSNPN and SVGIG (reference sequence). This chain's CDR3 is CAWRPRGGKFLNTGELFF. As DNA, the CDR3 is TGTGCCTGGAGACCAAGGGGGGGAAAGTTCCTGAACACCGGGGAGCTGTTTTTT.

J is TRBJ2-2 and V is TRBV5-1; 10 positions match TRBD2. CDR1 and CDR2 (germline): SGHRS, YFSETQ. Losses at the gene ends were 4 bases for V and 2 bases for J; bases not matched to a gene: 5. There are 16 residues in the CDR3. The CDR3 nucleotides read TGCGCCAGCAGCCCTCTAGCGGGAGATAACACCGGGGAGCTGTTTTTT. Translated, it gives CASSPLAGDNTGELFF.